The sequence of this T cell receptor beta chain was determined in a study of CD8+CD57+ T cells in acquired aplastic anemia. About the research overall: Healthy donor CD4+ samples were sequenced to a depth that averaged roughly 10 million reads.

The ends lost 3 bases at V and 6 bases at J; junction bases unmatched: 6. CDR1 SGHDN and CDR2 FVKESK come from the germline V gene. The CDR3 is 14 residues long. TCR beta VDJ and CDR3 profiles were obtained from a genomic DNA template. From the reads, TCRdb called clonotypes with MiXCR, one entry per CDR3 protein. The top ten hold 29% of the sample, which has about 210,000 distinct CDR3 sequences, around 60% seen once. Study-wide findings and caveats: A significant difference in CD8+ Simpson's diversity between patients and controls was not found.

With regard to this clonotype: Its antigen is still unknown.

The TCR originated in a human donor in good health. The sample consisted of sorted CD4+, CD8+, or CD8+CD57+ T cells (not recorded which) from PBMCs. The rearrangement uses TRBV14 and TRBJ1-2, with 8 bases fitting TRBD1. The CDR3 DNA reads TGTGCCAGCAGCCACAACAGGGGGGAGAATGGCTACACCTTC. Amino acids: CASSHNRGENGYTF.